The subject of this entry is one TCR beta chain. The data were taken from a study of control samples from healthy donors and cancer patients. The CDR3 extends over 13 amino acids. Trimming removed 2 bases from V and 3 bases from J, with 7 bases in between. Generated by immunoSEQ multiplex PCR, the TCRdb table keeps only in-frame clones and is missing some. Here the sample spans 70,000 to 85,000 clones, roughly 82% being singletons. The receptor's source is a man in his fifties or sixties with head and neck cancer. This sequence joins TRBV12-3 or TRBV12-4 and TRBJ2-5, with D hard to call. Sequencing used PBMCs. The DNA of the CDR3 is TGTGCCAGCAGTTTAACAACAGAAGAGACCCAGTACTTC. Residues: CASSLTTEETQYF.